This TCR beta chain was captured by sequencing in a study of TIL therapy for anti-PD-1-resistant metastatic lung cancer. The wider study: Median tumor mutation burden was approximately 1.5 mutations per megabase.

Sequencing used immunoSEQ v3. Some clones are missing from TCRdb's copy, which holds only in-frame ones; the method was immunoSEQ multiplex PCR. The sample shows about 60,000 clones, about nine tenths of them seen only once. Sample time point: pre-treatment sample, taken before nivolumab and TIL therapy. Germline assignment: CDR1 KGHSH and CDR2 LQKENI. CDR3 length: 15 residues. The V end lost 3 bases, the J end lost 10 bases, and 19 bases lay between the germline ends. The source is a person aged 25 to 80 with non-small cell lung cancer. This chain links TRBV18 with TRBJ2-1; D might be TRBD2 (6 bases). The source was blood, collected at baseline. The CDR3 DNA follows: TGTGCCAGCTCACCTGGGGGACTTTCCCAGGCCGAGCAGTTCTTC. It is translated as CASSPGGLSQAEQFF. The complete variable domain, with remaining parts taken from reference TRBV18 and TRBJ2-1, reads NAGVMQNPRHLVRRRGQEARLRCSPMKGHSHVYWYRQLPEEGLKFMVYLQKENIIDESGMPKERFSAEFPKEGPSILRIQQVVRGDSAAYFCASSPGGLSQAEQFFGPGTRLTVL.